A selection of T cell receptor beta chains follows, all from one sample in a study of blood T cell repertoires in COVID-19. TCRdb keeps only in-frame clones here, not all; method: immunoSEQ multiplex PCR. The profile shows roughly 200,000 clones, around 86% of them singletons. Material: peripheral blood. The receptors originated from a man in his forties with active or convalescent COVID-19. Each CDR3 is given with its conserved first and last residue. D genes are given only for firm matches. Part of the rows lack a size; the others show once, few, many or a class for expanded clones.

>TRBJ1-6|few|TRBV2|.
TGTGCCAGCAGTTCCCGGGACTATAATTCACCCCTCCACTTT
CASSSRDYNSPLHF
>TRBJ2-5|.|TRBV28|.
TGTGCCAGCAGGGGGCGGAATAAGTTGGAGACCCAGTACTTC
CASRGRNKLETQYF
>TRBJ2-2|.|TRBV7-3|TRBD1
TGTGCCAGCAGACAAGGACAGGGGGCGGGCACCGGGGAGCTGTTTTTT
CASRQGQGAGTGELFF
>TRBJ1-3|.|TRBV7-8|TRBD1
TGTGCCAGCAGACTAGGAGGGGACAGCTCAAACACCATATATTTT
CASRLGGDSSNTIYF
>TRBJ1-2|.|TRBV28|TRBD1
TGTGCCAGCCAACAGGGGTTTGGCTACACCTTC
CASQQGFGYTF
>TRBJ2-6|.|TRBV19|TRBD1
TGTGCCAGTAGTATAGATATGCGGGACAGGCACTCTGGGGCCAACGTCCTGACTTTC
CASSIDMRDRHSGANVLTF
>TRBJ1-1|.|TRBV7-9|TRBD1
TGTGCCAGCAGCTCAGGGACAGGGAACACTGAAGCTTTCTTT
CASSSGTGNTEAFF
>TRBJ2-1|.|TRBV10-3|.
TGTGCCACCCCACGGGCAGCAGACGATGGACTAAGCTCCTACAATGAGCAGTTCTTC
CATPRAADDGLSSYNEQFF
>TRBJ1-2|.|TRBV9|.
TGTGCCAGCAGCGTCGGGACAACTAACTATGGCTACACCTTC
CASSVGTTNYGYTF
>TRBJ1-5|.|TRBV10-2|.
TGCGCCAGCAGTGCAGGGAGCAATCAGCCCCAGCATTTT
CASSAGSNQPQHF
>TRBJ2-5|.|TRBV3-1/TRBV3-2|TRBD2
TGTGCCAGCAGCCAAGATCCGTCTAGCGGGGAGGAGACCCAGTACTTC
CASSQDPSSGEETQYF
>TRBJ2-7|.|TRBV12-3/TRBV12-4|TRBD1
TGTGCCAGCAGTACGGGACAGAACTACGAGCAGTACTTC
CASSTGQNYEQYF
>TRBJ1-2|.|TRBV27|TRBD1
TGTGCCAGCAGTTCGGGACAGGGGAACCTCTATGGCTACACCTTC
CASSSGQGNLYGYTF
>TRBJ2-7|.|TRBV5-1|.
TGCGCCAGCACCGTAGCCGGCCAAACCTACGAGCAGTACTTC
CASTVAGQTYEQYF
>TRBJ2-7|.|TRBV28|.
TGTGCCAGCAGTTTCCAGTTGTTTCCCTACGAGCAGTACTTC
CASSFQLFPYEQYF
>TRBJ1-5|.|TRBV27|.
TGTGCCAGCAGTTCCCCAGCGGACAATCAGCCCCAGCATTTT
CASSSPADNQPQHF
>TRBJ1-1|.|TRBV21-1|.
TGTGCCAGCAGCGCAGACAGGGCGCAGAACACTGAAGCTTTCTTT
CASSADRAQNTEAFF
>TRBJ2-2|.|TRBV6-5|.
TGTGCCAGCAGCAAAGGAGGGTACACCGGGGAGCTGTTTTTT
CASSKGGYTGELFF
>TRBJ2-7|.|TRBV11-1|.
TGTGCCAGCAGCGCCAACCGGGACTACGAGCAGTACTTC
CASSANRDYEQYF
>TRBJ1-2|few|TRBV5-5|.
TGTGCCAGCAGCTTGGCCGTGGGGCATGGCTACACCTTC
CASSLAVGHGYTF
>TRBJ1-2|.|TRBV2|TRBD1
TGTGCCAGCAGTGACGACAGGGTTTATGGCTACACCTTC
CASSDDRVYGYTF
>TRBJ1-1|.|TRBV29-1|.
TGCAGGGAGGAGGGAGCTTTCTTT
CREEGAFF
>TRBJ1-6|.|TRBV28|.
TGTGCCAGCAGCCCCAGACAGAGATATAATTCACCCCTCCACTTT
CASSPRQRYNSPLHF
>TRBJ1-1|many|TRBV19|TRBD1
TGTGCCAGTAGTACGGAGCAACAGGGGGCGTGGAACACTGAAGCTTTCTTT
CASSTEQQGAWNTEAFF
>TRBJ1-4|once|TRBV28|.
TGTGCCAGCAGTTCACAGGGAGCAATAAAAAAACTGTTTTTT
CASSSQGAIKKLFF
>TRBJ1-4|.|TRBV27|TRBD1
TGTGCCAGCAGCTCCCCCCCGGGCGGGACAGGGTTCTATATGGCTAATGAAAAACTGTTTTTT
CASSSPPGGTGFYMANEKLFF
>TRBJ1-1|.|TRBV7-9|.
TGTGCCAGCAGCACGGAGGGACGGACAGAAGCTTTCTTT
CASSTEGRTEAFF
>TRBJ1-1|.|TRBV12-3/TRBV12-4|TRBD1
TGTGCCAGCAGTTCGGGACAGGTGACTTTCTTT
CASSSGQVTFF
>TRBJ1-2|once|TRBV28|TRBD1
TGTGCCAGCAGTTTATCAGGGGGCTGGAAAAATGGCTACACCTTC
CASSLSGGWKNGYTF
>TRBJ2-1|.|TRBV7-3|TRBD2
TGTGCCAGCAGCCCGACTAGCGGGGAATACAATGAGCAGTTCTTC
CASSPTSGEYNEQFF
>TRBJ1-1|.|TRBV28|.
TGTGCCAGCCAAATCCGGAGCACTGAAGCTTTCTTT
CASQIRSTEAFF
>TRBJ1-1|.|TRBV7-3|.
TGTGCCAGCAGGTATGAGGGTTCCCGTGAAGCTTTCTTT
CASRYEGSREAFF
>TRBJ2-3|.|TRBV18|TRBD2
TGTGCCAGCTCACACGGACTAGCGGGGGGCCCAGATACGCAGTATTTT
CASSHGLAGGPDTQYF
>TRBJ2-2|.|TRBV4-3|.
TGCGCCAGCAGCCAACAGGGGTGGACCGGGGAGCTGTTTTTT
CASSQQGWTGELFF
>TRBJ1-1|.|TRBV11-2|.
TGTGCCAGCAGCTTAAGGACGGGAATGAACACTGAAGCTTTCTTT
CASSLRTGMNTEAFF
>TRBJ2-1|.|TRBV19|.
TGTGCCAGTAGTATCAAATCCTACAATGAGCAGTTCTTC
CASSIKSYNEQFF
>TRBJ2-5|.|TRBV29-1|.
TGCAGCGTAAAAATGGCCGAAGAGACCCAGTACTTC
CSVKMAEETQYF
>TRBJ2-7|.|TRBV9|TRBD1
TGTGCCAGCAGCCCCGGACAGGGGGCGGGCGAGCAGTACTTC
CASSPGQGAGEQYF
>TRBJ2-3|.|TRBV7-8|.
TGTGCCAGCAGCTTCCCAGAGGCAGCACCGCAGTATTTT
CASSFPEAAPQYF
>TRBJ1-4|once|TRBV12-3/TRBV12-4|.
TGTGCCAGCAGTGAAACCCGAGGAAAACTGTTTTTT
CASSETRGKLFF
>TRBJ1-2|.|TRBV28|.
TGTGCCAGCAGTTTGAGGCAGGGCCAGGGCTACACCTTC
CASSLRQGQGYTF
>TRBJ1-1|.|TRBV28|.
TGTGCCAGCAGTTTCCAGAGGGAGTTGATGAACACTGAAGCTTTCTTT
CASSFQRELMNTEAFF
>TRBJ1-2|.|TRBV28|.
TGTGCCAGCAGACCCCCCGTAGGAGCTAACTATGGCTACACCTTC
CASRPPVGANYGYTF
>TRBJ2-5|.|TRBV4-2|TRBD2
TGTGCCAGCAGCCGGGAGCGGGGACAAGAGACCCAGTACTTC
CASSRERGQETQYF
>TRBJ1-2|.|TRBV28|.
TGTGCCAGCAGCCTGAGGGTCGTCTATGGCTACACCTTC
CASSLRVVYGYTF
>TRBJ2-4|.|TRBV3-1/TRBV3-2|TRBD2
TGTGCCAGCACCAATACAGAAAGCCTAGCGGGGGGAATTATTCAGTACTTC
CASTNTESLAGGIIQYF
>TRBJ1-4|.|TRBV15|.
TGTGCCACCAGCAGAGACAGGGGAAGTAATGAAAAACTGTTTTTT
CATSRDRGSNEKLFF
>TRBJ2-3|.|TRBV7-3|.
TGTGCCAGCAGCTCCCCTGATCGGGTCCAGAAAAGGGATACGCAGTATTTT
CASSSPDRVQKRDTQYF
>TRBJ1-1|.|TRBV5-6|.
TGTGCCAGCAGCTTGAGCTGGGGGGACACTGAAGCTTTCTTT
CASSLSWGDTEAFF
>TRBJ1-4|.|TRBV9|TRBD1
TGTGCCAGCAGCGCCAGACAGGGTATTAATGAAAAACTGTTTTTT
CASSARQGINEKLFF
>TRBJ2-1|.|TRBV5-5|.
TGTGCCAGCAGCTTCCATCAGGGAAATGAGCAGTTCTTC
CASSFHQGNEQFF
>TRBJ1-1|.|TRBV7-9|.
TGTGCCAGCAGCTTAGATGGAGGGTACGACACTGAAGCTTTCTTT
CASSLDGGYDTEAFF
>TRBJ2-3|.|TRBV4-1|TRBD1
TGCGCCGGCACTAAAGGACAGGGGCGGTCCACAGATACGCAGTATTTT
CAGTKGQGRSTDTQYF
>TRBJ1-1|.|TRBV19|TRBD1
TGTGCCAGTAGCCCCCGACAGGGGTTGAACACTGAAGCTTTCTTT
CASSPRQGLNTEAFF